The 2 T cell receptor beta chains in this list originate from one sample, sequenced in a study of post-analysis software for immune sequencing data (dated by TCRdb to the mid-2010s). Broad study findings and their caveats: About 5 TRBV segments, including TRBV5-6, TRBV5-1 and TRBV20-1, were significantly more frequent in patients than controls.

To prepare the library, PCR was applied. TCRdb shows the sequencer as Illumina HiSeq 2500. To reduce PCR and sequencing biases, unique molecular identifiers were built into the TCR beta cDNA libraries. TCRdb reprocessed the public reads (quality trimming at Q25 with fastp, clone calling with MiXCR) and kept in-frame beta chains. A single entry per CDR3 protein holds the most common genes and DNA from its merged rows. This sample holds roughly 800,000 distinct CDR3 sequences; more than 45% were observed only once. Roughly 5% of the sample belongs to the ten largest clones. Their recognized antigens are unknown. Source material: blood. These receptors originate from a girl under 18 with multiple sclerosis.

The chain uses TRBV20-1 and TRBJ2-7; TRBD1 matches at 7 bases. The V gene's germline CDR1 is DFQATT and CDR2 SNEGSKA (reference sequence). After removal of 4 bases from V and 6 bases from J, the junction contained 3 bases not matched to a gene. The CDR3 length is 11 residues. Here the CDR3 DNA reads TGCAGTGCTAACGACAGGGTCGAGCAGTACTTC. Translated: CSANDRVEQYF.

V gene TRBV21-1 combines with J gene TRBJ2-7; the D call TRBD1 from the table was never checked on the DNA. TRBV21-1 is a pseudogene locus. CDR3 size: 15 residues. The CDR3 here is CASSRGTGGNYEQYF. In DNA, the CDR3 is TGTGCCAGCAGCCGAGGGACAGGGGGAAACTACGAGCAGTACTTC.